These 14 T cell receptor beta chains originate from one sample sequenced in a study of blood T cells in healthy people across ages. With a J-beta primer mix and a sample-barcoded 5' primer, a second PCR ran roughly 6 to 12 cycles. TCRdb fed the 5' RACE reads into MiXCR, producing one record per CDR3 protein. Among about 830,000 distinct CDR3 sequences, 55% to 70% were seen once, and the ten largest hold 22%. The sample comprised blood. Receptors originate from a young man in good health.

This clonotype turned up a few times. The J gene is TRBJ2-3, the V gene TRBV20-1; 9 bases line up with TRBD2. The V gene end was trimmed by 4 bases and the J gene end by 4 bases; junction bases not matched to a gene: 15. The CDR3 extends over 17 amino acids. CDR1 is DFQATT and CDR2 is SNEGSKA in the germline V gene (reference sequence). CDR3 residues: CSAIGLAGPPVADTQYF. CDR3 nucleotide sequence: TGCAGTGCTATAGGTCTAGCGGGGCCACCGGTTGCAGATACGCAGTATTTT.

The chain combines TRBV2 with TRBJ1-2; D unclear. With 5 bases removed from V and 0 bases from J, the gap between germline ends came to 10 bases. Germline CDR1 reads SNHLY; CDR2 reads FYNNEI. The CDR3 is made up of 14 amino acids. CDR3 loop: CASSRVETNYGYTF. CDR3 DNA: TGTGCCAGCAGTAGGGTAGAGACTAACTATGGCTACACCTTC.

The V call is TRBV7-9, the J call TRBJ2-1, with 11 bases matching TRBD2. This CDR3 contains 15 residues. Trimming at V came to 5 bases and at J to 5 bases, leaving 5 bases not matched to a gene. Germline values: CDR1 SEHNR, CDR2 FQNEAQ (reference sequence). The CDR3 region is CASSLLAGDNNEQFF. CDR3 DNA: TGTGCCAGCAGCCTACTAGCGGGGGATAACAATGAGCAGTTCTTC. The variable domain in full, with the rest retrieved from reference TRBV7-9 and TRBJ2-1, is DTGVSQNPRHKITKRGQNVTFRCDPISEHNRLYWYRQTLGQGPEFLTYFQNEAQLEKSRLLSDRFSAERPKGSFSTLEIQRTEQGDSAMYLCASSLLAGDNNEQFFGPGTRLTVL.

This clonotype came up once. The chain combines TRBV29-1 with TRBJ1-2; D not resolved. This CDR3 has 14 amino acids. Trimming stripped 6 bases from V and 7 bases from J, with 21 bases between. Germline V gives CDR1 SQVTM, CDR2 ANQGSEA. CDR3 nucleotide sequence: TGCAGCGTGGGCGAAGGAAAGGGCGGAAGTGGCTACACCTTC. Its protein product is CSVGEGKGGSGYTF.

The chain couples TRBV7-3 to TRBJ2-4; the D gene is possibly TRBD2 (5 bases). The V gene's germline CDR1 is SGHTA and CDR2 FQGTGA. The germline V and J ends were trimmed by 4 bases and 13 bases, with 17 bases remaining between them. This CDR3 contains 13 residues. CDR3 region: CASSSLLGNEQYF. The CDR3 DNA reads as TGTGCCAGCAGCTCACTTCTCGGGAATGAGCAGTACTTC. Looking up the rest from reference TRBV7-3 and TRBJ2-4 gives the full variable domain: GAGVSQTPSNKVTEKGKYVELRCDPISGHTALYWYRQSLGQGPEFLIYFQGTGAADDSGLPNDRFFAVRPEGSVSTLKIQRTERGDSAVYLCASSSLLGNEQYFGAGTRLSVL.

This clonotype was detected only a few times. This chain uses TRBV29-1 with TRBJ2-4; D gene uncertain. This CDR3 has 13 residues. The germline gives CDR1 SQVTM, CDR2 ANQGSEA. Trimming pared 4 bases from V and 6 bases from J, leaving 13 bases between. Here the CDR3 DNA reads TGCAGCGTTGTTGCCCCTGAAACAAACATTCAGTACTTC. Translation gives CSVVAPETNIQYF.

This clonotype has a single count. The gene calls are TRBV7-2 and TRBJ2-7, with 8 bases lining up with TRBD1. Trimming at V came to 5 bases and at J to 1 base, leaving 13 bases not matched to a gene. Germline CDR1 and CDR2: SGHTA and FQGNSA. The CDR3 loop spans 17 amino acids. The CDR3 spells CASSLNRAGGASYEQYF. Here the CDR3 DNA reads TGTGCCAGCAGCCTTAATCGGGCAGGGGGCGCGTCCTACGAGCAGTACTTC.

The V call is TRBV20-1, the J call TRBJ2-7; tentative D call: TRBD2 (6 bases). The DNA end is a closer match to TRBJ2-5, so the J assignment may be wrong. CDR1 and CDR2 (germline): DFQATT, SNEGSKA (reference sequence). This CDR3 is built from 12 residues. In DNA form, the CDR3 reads TGCAGCCGTACAGCTGGGGGGAAGACCCAGTACTTC. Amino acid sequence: CSRTAGGKTQYF.

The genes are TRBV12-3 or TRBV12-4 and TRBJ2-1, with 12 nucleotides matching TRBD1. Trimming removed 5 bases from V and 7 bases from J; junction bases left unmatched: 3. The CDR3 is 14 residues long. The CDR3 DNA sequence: TGTGCCAGCAGTGGGACAGGGGGCCAAAATGAGCAGTTCTTC. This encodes CASSGTGGQNEQFF.

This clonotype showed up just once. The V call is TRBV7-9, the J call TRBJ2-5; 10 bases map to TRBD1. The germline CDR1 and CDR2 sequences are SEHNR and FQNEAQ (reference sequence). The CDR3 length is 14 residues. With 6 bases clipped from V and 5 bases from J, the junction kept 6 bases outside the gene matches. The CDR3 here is CASRSTGGWETQYF. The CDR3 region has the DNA TGTGCCAGCAGGTCGACAGGGGGCTGGGAGACCCAGTACTTC.

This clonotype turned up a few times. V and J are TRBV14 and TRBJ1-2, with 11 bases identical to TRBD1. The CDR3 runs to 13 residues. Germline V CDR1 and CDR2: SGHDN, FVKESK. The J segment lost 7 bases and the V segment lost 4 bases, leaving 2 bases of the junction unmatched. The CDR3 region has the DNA TGTGCCAGCAGCCGGACAGGGGGCTTTGGCTACACCTTC. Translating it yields CASSRTGGFGYTF.

CDR3 coding DNA: TGTGCCAGCACCGGGGTGCTCTCGGGCGAGCAGTACTTC. This gives the protein CASTGVLSGEQYF. V is TRBV7-9 and J is TRBJ2-5; possibly TRBD2 for D (5 bases). Gene TRBJ2-7 matches the end of the DNA better, so the J call may be wrong. Looked up from germline, CDR1 is SEHNR and CDR2 is FQNEAQ (reference sequence). The CDR3 covers 13 residues.

The CDR3 nucleotides are TGTGCCAGCAGTTTGGCCGGGACTAGCGGGAGTCACGAGCAGTACTTC. Its protein is CASSLAGTSGSHEQYF. J is TRBJ2-4 and V is TRBV28, with 14 bases that match TRBD2. The J call may be in error: the DNA end matches TRBJ2-7 better. This CDR3 region has 16 residues. Germline V gene data show CDR1 as MDHEN and CDR2 as SYDVKM.

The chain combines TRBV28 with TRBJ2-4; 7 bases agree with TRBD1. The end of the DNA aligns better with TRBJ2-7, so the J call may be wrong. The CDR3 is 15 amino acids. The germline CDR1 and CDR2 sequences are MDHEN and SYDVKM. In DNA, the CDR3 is TGTGCCAGCAGTTTTACGGGACAGCGATACTACGAGCAGTACTTC. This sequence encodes CASSFTGQRYYEQYF.